Each of the 14 T cell receptor beta chains below was sequenced from the same sample in a study of blood T cell repertoires in COVID-19. This table comes from immunoSEQ multiplex PCR, and its TCRdb copy is limited to in-frame clones, with some not included. The sample has 100,000 or so clones, about 87% seen once; the top ten hold approximately 20%. The sequenced material came from peripheral blood. Every receptor here comes from a human donor in a cohort sampled during active COVID-19.

The V call is TRBV5-6, the J call TRBJ2-1; weak D call: TRBD2 (5 bases). Trimming shortened V by 7 bases and J by 2 bases, and 16 bases separated the two germline ends. The CDR3 runs 15 residues. The germline gives CDR1 SGHDT, CDR2 YYEEEE. This chain's CDR3 is CASGLNGNTYNEQFF. The CDR3 DNA reads as TGTGCCAGCGGCCTAAACGGGAACACCTACAATGAGCAGTTCTTC.

This clone was counted between two and nine times. The chain is built from TRBV28 and TRBJ2-7; 9 nucleotides agree with TRBD1. Germline loops: CDR1 MDHEN, CDR2 SYDVKM. J gave up 2 bases and V 9 bases, and 20 bases lay outside the gene matches. The CDR3 runs 18 residues. The CDR3 loop reads CASGAGTGPWGSTYEQYF. The CDR3 nucleotides are TGTGCCAGTGGGGCCGGGACAGGGCCCTGGGGGTCCACCTACGAGCAGTACTTC. Filled out from reference TRBV28 and TRBJ2-7, the complete variable domain reads DVKVTQSSRYLVKRTGEKVFLECVQDMDHENMFWYRQDPGLGLRLIYFSYDVKMKEKGDIPEGYSVSREKKERFSLILESASTNQTSMYLCASGAGTGPWGSTYEQYFGPGTRLTVT.

This sequence joins TRBV11-2 and TRBJ1-2; maybe TRBD1 (6 bases). The germline CDR1 and CDR2 sequences are SGHAT and FQNNGV. V was shortened by 5 bases and J by 6 bases, with 16 bases between the two germline ends. The CDR3 totals 14 residues. CDR3 sequence reads: CASSLGQPPNGYTF. CDR3 nucleotides: TGTGCCAGCAGCCTCGGACAGCCTCCAAATGGCTACACCTTC.

The chain recombines TRBV19 with TRBJ2-2, with 11 bases identical to TRBD2. CDR3 length equals 16 residues. V gave up 8 bases and J gave up 3 bases; unmatched junction bases: 8. Germline CDR1 and CDR2: LNHDA and SQIVND (reference sequence). In nucleotides, the CDR3 is TGTGCCAGTCGTCGTAGCGGGAGGGGGTACACCGGGGAGCTGTTTTTT. Protein product: CASRRSGRGYTGELFF. Based on the CDR3 plus reference TRBV19 and TRBJ2-2, the full variable domain is DGGITQSPKYLFRKEGQNVTLSCEQNLNHDAMYWYRQDPGQGLRLIYYSQIVNDFQKGDIAEGYSVSREKKESFPLTVTSAQKNPTAFYLCASRRSGRGYTGELFFGEGSRLTVL.

DNA of the CDR3: TGTGCCAGCAGCCCGGGGGGCGATTCCACAGATACGCAGTATTTT. Translated, it gives CASSPGGDSTDTQYF. The V gene is TRBV9, the J gene TRBJ2-3; D is perhaps TRBD2 (7 bases). V was cut by 4 bases and J by 2 bases, with 14 bases left in between. Germline lookup yields CDR1 SGDLS and CDR2 YYNGEE. The CDR3 is made up of 15 amino acids.

The CDR3, as DNA: TGTGCCAGCAGTTCCCTCTCTGGGGCCAACGTCCTGACTTTC. It translates to CASSSLSGANVLTF. The chain uses TRBV27 and TRBJ2-6; D not certain. V was clipped by 4 bases and J by 0 bases, with 4 bases between them. The V gene's germline CDR1 is MNHEY and CDR2 SMNVEV (reference sequence). The CDR3 loop spans 14 amino acids.

This chain joins TRBV5-1 and TRBJ2-5; 7 bases are shared with TRBD2. The CDR3 contains 15 residues. Germline CDR1 and CDR2: SGHRS and YFSETQ. V lost 0 bases and J lost 3; bases outside the gene matches: 5. CDR3 protein: CASSLAPGREETQYF. In DNA form, the CDR3 reads TGCGCCAGCAGCTTGGCCCCGGGGAGGGAAGAGACCCAGTACTTC. The full variable domain, with the rest looked up from reference TRBV5-1 and TRBJ2-5, is KAGVTQTPRYLIKTRGQQVTLSCSPISGHRSVSWYQQTPGQGLQFLFEYFSETQRNKGNFPGRFSGRQFSNSRSEMNVSTLELGDSALYLCASSLAPGREETQYFGPGTRLLVL.

V usage is TRBV19 and J usage is TRBJ2-2; 12 bases agree with TRBD2. Unmatched junction bases numbered 11, after V lost 7 bases and J lost 5 bases. The CDR3 has 17 amino acids. The germline CDR1 and CDR2 sequences are LNHDA and SQIVND (reference sequence). The CDR3 here is CASTRLAGVGETGELFF. DNA of the CDR3: TGTGCCAGTACTCGACTAGCGGGAGTAGGGGAAACCGGGGAGCTGTTTTTT.

J is TRBJ2-5 and V is TRBV2, with TRBD2 matching 14 bases. This CDR3 contains 20 residues. Germline loops: CDR1 SNHLY, CDR2 FYNNEI. V was pared by 3 bases and J by 1 base, with 13 bases of the junction left unmatched. This CDR3 is CASSERPLWTSGRPQETQYF. The CDR3 nucleotides read TGTGCCAGCAGTGAGAGACCTTTATGGACTAGCGGGAGGCCCCAAGAGACCCAGTACTTC.

The rearrangement uses TRBV6-5 and TRBJ2-5, with D tentatively TRBD1 (5 bases). Germline CDR1 reads MNHEY; CDR2 reads SVGAGI. Trimming took off 0 bases at V and 2 bases at J, with 7 bases between the two ends. The CDR3 is 14 amino acids. Here the CDR3 DNA reads TGTGCCAGCAGTTACTCGGGGCTTCAAGAGACCCAGTACTTC. Translating gives CASSYSGLQETQYF.

The chain has TRBV29-1 and TRBJ1-2; a weak D match, TRBD1 (6 bases). Germline loops: CDR1 SQVTM, CDR2 ANQGSEA. The CDR3 is made up of 13 amino acids. V was cut by 5 bases and J by 8 bases, with 18 bases left in between. The DNA of the CDR3 is TGCAGCGTTTCTCCGGGGGGGGCCGAGGGCTACACCTTC. Translation gives CSVSPGGAEGYTF. Complete variable domain (other parts from reference TRBV29-1 and TRBJ1-2): SAVISQKPSRDICQRGTSLTIQCQVDSQVTMMFWYRQQPGQSLTLIATANQGSEATYESGFVIDKFPISRPNLTFSTLTVSNMSPEDSSIYLCSVSPGGAEGYTFGSGTRLTVV.

CDR3 protein: CATHTQGTYNEQFF. The CDR3 bases are TGTGCCACCCACACACAGGGTACCTACAATGAGCAGTTCTTC. This chain joins TRBV5-4 and TRBJ2-1; D perhaps matches TRBD1 (6 bases). The CDR3 has 14 amino acids. The V end was cut by 9 bases, the J end by 2 bases, with 15 bases between. Germline V gives CDR1 SGHNT, CDR2 YYREEE (reference sequence).

A few counts support this clone. J is TRBJ1-2 and V is TRBV5-4; 9 nucleotides line up with TRBD1. Germline loops: CDR1 SGHNT, CDR2 YYREEE (reference sequence). Losses at the gene ends were 4 bases for V and 7 bases for J; bases not matched to a gene: 8. This CDR3 contains 14 residues. As DNA, the CDR3 is TGTGCCAGCAGCACGACAGGGGGTGGTCCTGGCTACACCTTC. Encoded protein: CASSTTGGGPGYTF.

The chain couples TRBV5-4 to TRBJ2-2; TRBD1 agrees at 7 bases. The V segment lost 4 bases and the J segment 9 bases; nucleotides outside the gene matches: 9. In germline, CDR1 is SGHNT, CDR2 YYREEE (reference sequence). The CDR3 spans 14 residues. CDR3 nucleotide sequence: TGTGCCAGCAGCCCTGACAGGGCTCGTAGGGAGCTGTTTTTT. This codes for CASSPDRARRELFF. The complete variable domain, with remaining parts taken from reference TRBV5-4 and TRBJ2-2, reads ETGVTQSPTHLIKTRGQQVTLRCSSQSGHNTVSWYQQALGQGPQFIFQYYREEENGRGNFPPRFSGLQFPNYSSELNVNALELDDSALYLCASSPDRARRELFFGEGSRLTVL.